Below, 18 T cell receptor beta chains from the same sample are listed, as sequenced in a study of T cells in women clearing cervical HPV infection listed by TCRdb under 2018. The library was built by means of the immunoSEQ multiplex PCR assay. The clones in this table, taken by TCRdb from immuneACCESS, are in-frame only. Not every clone is retained; where verified, under half of the shortfall comes from an unresolved V gene, and the cause of the rest is unknown. The sample's own table lists tens of thousands of clones. 0.8% to 1% of the sample goes to the ten largest clones. Source material: blood buffy coat. These receptors all come from a woman aged 18-69 years with a cervical HPV16 infection that either progressed to CIN3+ or cleared (not recorded which).

Note on this clone: The CDR3 is cut off 3 residues early in the read; its end comes from the germline J gene. The chain uses TRBV5-1 and TRBJ2-5; 13 bases align to TRBD2. The germline V gene encodes CDR1 SGHRS and CDR2 YFSETQ. Losses at the gene ends were 3 bases for V and 1 base for J; bases not matched to a gene: 9. The CDR3 has 18 amino acids. The CDR3 region is CASSSLWTSGGAQETQYF. The CDR3 bases that were read are TGCGCCAGCAGCTCCTTATGGACTAGCGGGGGAGCCCAAGAGACC.

As to this clone: The read finishes 3 residues shy of the CDR3 end, and the germline J gene is used to complete it. V and J are TRBV7-8 and TRBJ2-7, with a weak D call TRBD2 (7 bases). Trimming cost V 4 bases and J 6 bases, with 19 bases left between them. CDR1 and CDR2 from the germline V gene are SGHVS and FQNEAQ. The CDR3 spans 15 residues. The CDR3: CASSSPGAGAPEQYF. The part of the CDR3 DNA that was read is TGTGCCAGCAGCTCCCCCGGGGCGGGGGCCCCCGAG.

Worth noting for this clone: The read ends 3 residues before the CDR3 terminus; that terminus is restored from the germline J gene. The J gene is TRBJ1-1, the V gene TRBV5-4; D possibly corresponds to TRBD1 (6 bases). CDR1 SGHNT and CDR2 YYREEE come from the germline V gene (reference sequence). The CDR3 consists of 16 residues. Trimming pared 4 bases from V and 3 bases from J, leaving 19 bases between. CDR3 loop: CASSGGAGRGDTEAFF. Incomplete CDR3 DNA: TGTGCCAGCAGCGGGGGGGCAGGCCGGGGGGACACTGAA.

On this clone itself: Other DNA variants within this sample encode the same CDR3. The CDR3 bases that were read are TGTGCCAGCTCCCCCAGGGTGCGCTACGAG. It encodes CASSPRVRYE. The full CDR3 protein is CASSPRVRYEQYF. The chain employs TRBV18 and TRBJ2-7; tentatively, D is TRBD1 (5 bases). The read is 3 residues too short to cover the CDR3 end, so that end is filled in from the germline J gene. Germline lookup yields CDR1 KGHSH and CDR2 LQKENI. The CDR3 is 13 amino acids. V was pared by 6 bases and J by 3 bases, with 12 bases between.

As to this clone: One junction end does not reproduce the germline sequence, and a read error may be involved. The read gets to within 3 residues of the CDR3 end, and the germline J gene fills in the rest. The chain employs TRBV20-1 and TRBJ1-1; 7 nucleotides match TRBD1. In germline, CDR1 is DFQATT, CDR2 SNEGSKA (reference sequence). The CDR3 length is 15 residues. CDR3 DNA, as far as it was read: TGCAGTGCTCGAGATGCAGGGGGGAGTAACACTGAA. This gives the protein CSARDAGGSNTE. The entire CDR3 sequence reads CSARDAGGSNTEAFF.

With regard to this clone: The CDR3 end lies 3 residues beyond the end of the read and is filled in from the germline J gene. The genes are TRBV20-1 and TRBJ2-3; D is possibly TRBD1 (6 bases). The V gene's germline CDR1 is DFQATT and CDR2 SNEGSKA (reference sequence). The CDR3 is made up of 13 amino acids. Deletions cut 8 bases from V and 2 bases from J, with 14 bases between. CDR3 loop: CSTETGFTDTQYF. The sequenced CDR3 bases are TGCAGTACCGAAACAGGGTTCACAGATACG.

Turning to this clone: The read ends 3 residues early relative to the CDR3; the germline J gene fills the gap. The V call is TRBV20-1, the J call TRBJ2-7; 10 bases align to TRBD2. Germline V CDR1 and CDR2: DFQATT, SNEGSKA (reference sequence). The length of the CDR3 is 16 residues. The trim removed 0 bases at V and 5 bases at J, leaving 10 bases unmatched. CDR3 DNA (partial): TGCAGTGCTAGAGACAAAGCTAGCGGGGGCCTGAACGAG. It codes for CSARDKASGGLNE. The whole CDR3 is CSARDKASGGLNEQYF.

A note on this clone: The read halts 3 residues ahead of the CDR3 end, with the missing end drawn from the germline J gene. The rearrangement uses TRBV7-2 and TRBJ1-2, with D possibly matching TRBD1 (5 bases). V lost 1 base, J lost 4 bases, and 10 bases lay in between. The CDR3 extends over 14 amino acids. The germline gives CDR1 SGHTA, CDR2 FQGNSA. The CDR3 here is CASSLEGQTYGYTF. The part of the CDR3 DNA that was read is TGTGCCAGCAGCTTAGAGGGGCAAACCTATGGC.

On this clone itself: The read stops 3 residues short of the end of the CDR3; the missing end is completed from the germline J gene. This rearrangement joins TRBV20-1 to TRBJ2-3; TRBD2 matches at 10 bases. Germline V lookup: CDR1 DFQATT, CDR2 SNEGSKA (reference sequence). V lost 3 bases, J lost 6 bases, and 12 bases stayed unmatched. CDR3 length: 16 residues. The sequenced part of the CDR3 DNA is TGCAGTGCTAGTGTTTTTGCGTCTAGCGGGGGCGATACG. Translating gives CSASVFASSGGDT. The CDR3 in its entirety is CSASVFASSGGDTQYF.

As concerns this clone: The CDR3 end lies 3 residues beyond the end of the read and is filled in from the germline J gene. V and J are TRBV2 and TRBJ1-2; D is unclear. The CDR3 sequence is 13 residues long. Germline CDR1 is SNHLY and CDR2 is FYNNEI. The CDR3 region is CASSVGSYNDYTF. The part of the CDR3 DNA that was read is TGTGCCAGCAGTGTGGGCTCCTACAATGAC.

About this clone: The read ends 3 residues early relative to the CDR3; the germline J gene fills the gap. J is TRBJ2-2 and V is TRBV5-1; 7 nucleotides agree with TRBD1. The CDR3 totals 14 residues. The germline V gene encodes CDR1 SGHRS and CDR2 YFSETQ. The CDR3: CASSLEAGGEKLFF. The DNA read from the CDR3 is TGCGCCAGCAGCTTGGAGGCAGGGGGTGAAAAG.

Turning to this clone: Read data end 3 residues before the CDR3 end; the end is taken from the germline J gene. The chain uses TRBV19 and TRBJ2-4, with D perhaps matching TRBD1 (5 bases). Per the germline V gene, CDR1 is LNHDA and CDR2 is SQIVND (reference sequence). The CDR3 spans 13 residues. The CDR3 loop reads CASTQQENYGQYF. The sequenced part of the CDR3 DNA is TGTGCCAGCACCCAACAGGAGAACTATGGT.

On this clone: The CDR3 goes on 3 residues after the read ends, and that part is filled in from the germline J gene. The chain links TRBV10-2 to TRBJ2-1, with D maybe TRBD2 (7 bases). The CDR3 spans 14 residues. V was pared by 6 bases and J by 2 bases, with 11 bases between. From germline, CDR1 is WSHSY and CDR2 SAAADI. The sequenced CDR3 bases are TGCGCCAGCAGACCGGGGGGCCCCTACAATGAG. It translates to CASRPGGPYNE. The whole CDR3 sequence is CASRPGGPYNEQFF.

The sequenced part of the CDR3 DNA is TGCAGTGCCCGATCTCAGCGGGGTAGTTCCTACAATGAG. This translates into CSARSQRGSSYNE. The entire CDR3 protein is CSARSQRGSSYNEQFF. The J gene is TRBJ2-1, the V gene TRBV20-1, with 7 nucleotides matching TRBD2. The missing CDR3 end, 3 residues past where the read stops, is filled in from the germline J gene. Germline trimming cut 6 bases from V and 1 base from J; bases unmatched to any gene: 12. Looked up from germline, CDR1 is DFQATT and CDR2 is SNEGSKA (reference sequence). The CDR3 has 16 residues.

Comments on this clone: With the read ending 3 residues before the CDR3 end, the germline J gene is used to fill in that end. The chain links TRBV20-1 to TRBJ2-5, with TRBD1 matching 8 bases. This CDR3 is built from 14 residues. After removal of 5 bases from V and 0 bases from J, the junction contained 5 bases not matched to a gene. Germline CDR1 and CDR2: DFQATT and SNEGSKA (reference sequence). The CDR3 sequence is CSAADRVYQETQYF. The CDR3 DNA, read in part, is TGCAGTGCTGCGGACAGGGTATACCAAGAGACC.

About this clone: The CDR3 goes on 3 residues after the read ends, and that part is filled in from the germline J gene. The chain employs TRBV12-3 or TRBV12-4 and TRBJ2-7; 7 bases are a match to TRBD1. This CDR3 comprises 15 residues. Trimming took 2 bases from V and 2 from J; bases not matched to a gene: 6. The covered CDR3 bases are TGTGCCAGCAGTTTATCCGGGACAGCGGCCTACGAG. Its translation is CASSLSGTAAYE. The entire CDR3 reads CASSLSGTAAYEQYF.

The sequenced part of the CDR3 DNA is TGCAGTGCTAGAGATTGGGGACAGAACACAGATACG. It codes for CSARDWGQNTDT. The whole CDR3 region reads CSARDWGQNTDTQYF. The chain couples TRBV20-1 to TRBJ2-3; 7 positions agree with TRBD1. Read sequence stops 3 residues before the CDR3 end, and the germline J gene provides the missing end. CDR1 and CDR2 from the germline V gene are DFQATT and SNEGSKA (reference sequence). The CDR3 sequence is 15 residues long. The trim removed 0 bases at V and 2 bases at J, leaving 5 bases unmatched.

Points on this clone: The read ends 3 residues shy of where the CDR3 ends; the end is completed using the germline J gene. The rearrangement links TRBV20-1 to TRBJ2-3; TRBD1 matches at 7 bases. Germline-derived CDR1 and CDR2 are DFQATT and SNEGSKA (reference sequence). This CDR3 spans 14 amino acids. Losses at the gene ends were 1 base for V and 5 bases for J; bases not matched to a gene: 6. CDR3 sequence: CSARVVSGGDTQYF. Partial CDR3 DNA: TGCAGTGCTAGAGTTGTATCAGGGGGAGATACG.